The 8 T cell receptor beta chains in this list originate from one sample, sequenced in a study of T cell responses to AZD1222 COVID-19 vaccine. Only in-frame clones appear in the TCRdb table, and some are missing; sequencing was by immunoSEQ multiplex PCR. In the table there are under 110,000 clones, about 86% of which are singletons. Sequenced material: peripheral blood, taken on day 0 of AZD1222 vaccination. The receptors were gathered from an adult in good health.

This chain connects TRBV19 to TRBJ1-5, with 7 bases that match TRBD1. CDR1 and CDR2 from the germline V gene are LNHDA and SQIVND (reference sequence). The CDR3 runs to 18 residues. Trimming removed 11 bases from V and 0 bases from J; junction bases left unmatched: 19. DNA for the CDR3: TGTGCCCCAAAACTAAAACCGGGACAGTTGATTAGCAATCAGCCCCAGCATTTT. Protein sequence: CAPKLKPGQLISNQPQHF.

This clone has a single count. The chain links TRBV12-3 or TRBV12-4 to TRBJ2-7; a weak D match, TRBD1 (5 bases). The V gene lost 6 bases and the J gene lost 10 bases, with 13 bases spanning the gap. The CDR3 sequence is 11 residues long. CDR3 region: CASSAQGSQYF. CDR3 coding DNA: TGTGCCAGCAGCGCCCAGGGAAGTCAGTACTTC.

V is TRBV4-1 and J is TRBJ2-7; 10 nucleotides match TRBD1. J lost 5 bases, V lost 4 bases, and 5 bases had no gene match. Per germline, CDR1 MGHRA and CDR2 YSYEKL. The CDR3 totals 14 residues. CDR3 in DNA: TGCGCCAGCAGCCTTCCGGGACAGGGGAACGAGCAGTACTTC. This gives the protein CASSLPGQGNEQYF.

The chain couples TRBV4-3 to TRBJ2-2; D not resolved. This CDR3 is 16 amino acids long. The V gene's germline CDR1 is LGHNA and CDR2 YSLEER. Trimming removed 5 bases at V and 5 bases at J, with 18 bases between. Here the CDR3 reads CASSSIRPEETGELFF. CDR3 sequence (DNA): TGCGCCAGCAGCTCCATCCGACCCGAGGAAACCGGGGAGCTGTTTTTT.

The gene calls are TRBV3-1 (or the pseudogene TRBV3-2) and TRBJ2-2; 12 nucleotides match TRBD2. This CDR3 is built from 18 residues. The trim removed 5 bases at V and 2 bases at J, leaving 9 bases unmatched. Germline loops: CDR1 LGHDT, CDR2 YNNKEL (reference sequence). DNA of the CDR3: TGTGCCAGCAGCTGCGACGGACTAGCGGGATCCAACACCGGGGAGCTGTTTTTT. It codes for CASSCDGLAGSNTGELFF.

The CDR3 loop is CASKNAGDNTEAFF. The CDR3 coding sequence is TGTGCCAGCAAAAACGCAGGGGATAACACTGAAGCTTTCTTT. The rearrangement uses TRBV28 and TRBJ1-1; D possibly corresponds to TRBD1 (6 bases). V gave up 7 bases and J gave up 2 bases, with 14 bases separating them. The germline V gene has CDR1 MDHEN and CDR2 SYDVKM. This CDR3 spans 14 amino acids. Full variable domain (outside the CDR3, taken from reference TRBV28 and TRBJ1-1): DVKVTQSSRYLVKRTGEKVFLECVQDMDHENMFWYRQDPGLGLRLIYFSYDVKMKEKGDIPEGYSVSREKKERFSLILESASTNQTSMYLCASKNAGDNTEAFFGQGTRLTVV.

The genes are TRBV4-1 and TRBJ1-5; no clear D. Deletions cut 4 bases from V and 2 bases from J, with 9 bases between. CDR3 size: 14 residues. The germline gives CDR1 MGHRA, CDR2 YSYEKL. CDR3 DNA: TGCGCCAGCAGCCCGCGGCCGGGCAATCAGCCCCAGCATTTT. It yields the protein CASSPRPGNQPQHF.

The gene calls are TRBV10-3 and TRBJ2-2, with 10 bases identical to TRBD1. The V gene's germline CDR1 is ENHRY and CDR2 SYGVKD. With V trimmed by 8 bases and J by 6 bases, 6 bases remained unmatched. The CDR3 consists of 14 residues. Here the CDR3 reads CAIRGQGDAGELFF. As DNA, the CDR3 is TGTGCCATCCGAGGACAGGGGGATGCCGGGGAGCTGTTTTTT.